The sequence of this T cell receptor (beta chain) was determined in a study of blood T cell repertoires in COVID-19. At the level of the study: The United States, Italy and Spain supplied acute and convalescent COVID-19 samples.

Trimming stripped 1 base from V and 6 bases from J, with 16 bases between. The CDR3 length is 16 residues. The germline V gene has CDR1 KGHSH and CDR2 LQKENI. Those who participated ranged in age from about 18 to 89 years and resided in roughly 26 US areas. Assignments of participants to cohorts depended upon their own reported clinical history. Per the original methods: Quantification of nucleated cells was approximated via reference gene primer amplification. The repertoire was sequenced with immunoSEQ multiplex PCR; TCRdb's copy has only in-frame clones and lacks some. D and trimming come from the DNA, and the V and J calls and clone size come from that table. The data hold about 240,000 clones, with over 80% observed a single time.

The chain carries TRBV18 and TRBJ2-1, with a possible D match to TRBD2 (7 bases). The sequence was collected from a woman in her twenties or thirties with acute COVID-19. Source material: PBMCs or T cells enriched from blood (not recorded which). DNA for the CDR3: TGTGCCAGCTCACCACGGGGGGGCAGACCGGGCAATGAGCAGTTCTTC. It is translated as CASSPRGGRPGNEQFF.